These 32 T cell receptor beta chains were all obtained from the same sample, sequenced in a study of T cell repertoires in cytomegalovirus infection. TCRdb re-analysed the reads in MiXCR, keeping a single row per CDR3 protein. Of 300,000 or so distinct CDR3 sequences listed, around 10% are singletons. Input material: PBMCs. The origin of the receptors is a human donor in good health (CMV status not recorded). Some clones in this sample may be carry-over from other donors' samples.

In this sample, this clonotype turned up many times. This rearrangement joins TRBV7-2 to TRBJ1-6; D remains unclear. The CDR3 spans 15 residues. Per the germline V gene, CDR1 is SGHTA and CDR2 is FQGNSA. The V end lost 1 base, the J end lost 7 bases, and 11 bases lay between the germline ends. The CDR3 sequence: CASSLEASSNSPLHF. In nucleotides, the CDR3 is TGTGCCAGCAGCTTAGAGGCCTCTTCGAATTCACCCCTCCACTTT.

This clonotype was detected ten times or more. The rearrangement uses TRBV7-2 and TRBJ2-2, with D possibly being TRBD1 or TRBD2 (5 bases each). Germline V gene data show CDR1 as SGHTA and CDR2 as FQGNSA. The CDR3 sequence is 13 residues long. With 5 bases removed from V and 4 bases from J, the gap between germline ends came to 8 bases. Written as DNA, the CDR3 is TGTGCCAGCAGCCGGGACGGCACCGGGGAGCTGTTTTTT. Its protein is CASSRDGTGELFF.

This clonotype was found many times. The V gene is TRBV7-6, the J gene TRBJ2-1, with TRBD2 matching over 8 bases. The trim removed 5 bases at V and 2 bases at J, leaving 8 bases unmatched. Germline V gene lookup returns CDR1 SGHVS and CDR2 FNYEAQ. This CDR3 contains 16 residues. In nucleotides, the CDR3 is TGTGCCAGCAGCCGTCTCAGCGGGGGCACCTACAATGAGCAGTTCTTC. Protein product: CASSRLSGGTYNEQFF.

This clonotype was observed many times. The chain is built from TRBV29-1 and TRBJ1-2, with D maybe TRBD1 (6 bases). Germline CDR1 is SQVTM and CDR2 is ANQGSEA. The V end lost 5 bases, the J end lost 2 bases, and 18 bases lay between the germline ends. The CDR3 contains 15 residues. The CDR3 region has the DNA TGCAGCGTTCCAATCGGACCAGGGGCAAACTATGGCTACACCTTC. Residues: CSVPIGPGANYGYTF.

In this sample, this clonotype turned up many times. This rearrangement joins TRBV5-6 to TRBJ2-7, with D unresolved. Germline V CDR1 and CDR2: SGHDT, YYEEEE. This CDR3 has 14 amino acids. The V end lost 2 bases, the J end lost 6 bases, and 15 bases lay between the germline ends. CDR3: CASSFSERRAEQYV. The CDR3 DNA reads TGTGCCAGCAGCTTCTCGGAACGAAGAGCCGAGCAGTACGTC.

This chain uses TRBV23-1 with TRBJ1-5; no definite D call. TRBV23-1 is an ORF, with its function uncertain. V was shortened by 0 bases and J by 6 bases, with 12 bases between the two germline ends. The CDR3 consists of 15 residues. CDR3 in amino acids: CASSQSSVNGQPQHF. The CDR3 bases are TGCGCCAGCAGTCAATCGTCTGTGAATGGTCAGCCCCAGCATTTT.

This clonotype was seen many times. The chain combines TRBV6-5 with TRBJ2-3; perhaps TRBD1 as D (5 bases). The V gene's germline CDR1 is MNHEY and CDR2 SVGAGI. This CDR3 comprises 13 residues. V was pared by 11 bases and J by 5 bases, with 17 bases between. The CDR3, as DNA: TGTGCCGCCCAGAGACAGACACGAGATACGCAGTATTTT. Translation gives CAAQRQTRDTQYF.

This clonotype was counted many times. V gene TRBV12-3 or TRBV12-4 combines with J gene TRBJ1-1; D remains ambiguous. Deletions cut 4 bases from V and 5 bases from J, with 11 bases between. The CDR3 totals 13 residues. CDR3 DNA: TGTGCCAGCAGTTACGGTGAGTGGACTGAAGCTTTCTTT. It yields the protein CASSYGEWTEAFF.

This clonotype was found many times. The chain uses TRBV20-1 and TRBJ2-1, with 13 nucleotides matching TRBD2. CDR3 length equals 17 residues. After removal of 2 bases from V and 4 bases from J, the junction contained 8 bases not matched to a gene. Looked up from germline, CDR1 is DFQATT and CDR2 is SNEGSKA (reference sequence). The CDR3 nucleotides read TGCAGTGCTAGAAGGACTAGCGGGGGCCCGAGGTACAATGAGCAGTTCTTC. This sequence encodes CSARRTSGGPRYNEQFF.

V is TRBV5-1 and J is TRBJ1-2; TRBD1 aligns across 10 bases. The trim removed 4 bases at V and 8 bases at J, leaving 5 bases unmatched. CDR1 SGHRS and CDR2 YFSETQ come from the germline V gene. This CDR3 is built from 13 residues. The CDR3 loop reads CASSGTGVGGYTF. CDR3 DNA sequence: TGCGCCAGCAGCGGGACAGGGGTTGGCGGCTACACCTTC.

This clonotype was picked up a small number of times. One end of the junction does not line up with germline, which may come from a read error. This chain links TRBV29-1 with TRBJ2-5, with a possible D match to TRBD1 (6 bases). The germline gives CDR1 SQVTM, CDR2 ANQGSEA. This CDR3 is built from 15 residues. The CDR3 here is CSVVRQVALFVTQHF. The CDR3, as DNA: TGCAGCGTTGTCAGACAGGTCGCCCTGTTCGTAACCCAGCACTTC.

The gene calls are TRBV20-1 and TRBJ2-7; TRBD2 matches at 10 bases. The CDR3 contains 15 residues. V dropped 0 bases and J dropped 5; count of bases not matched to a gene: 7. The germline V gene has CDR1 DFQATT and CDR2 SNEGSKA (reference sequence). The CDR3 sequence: CSARDPSGGGNEQYV. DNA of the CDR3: TGCAGTGCTAGAGACCCGAGCGGGGGGGGCAACGAGCAGTACGTC.

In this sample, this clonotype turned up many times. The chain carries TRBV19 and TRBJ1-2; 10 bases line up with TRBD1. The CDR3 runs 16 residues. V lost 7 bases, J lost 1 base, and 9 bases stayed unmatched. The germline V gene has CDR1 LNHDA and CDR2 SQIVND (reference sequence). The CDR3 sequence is CASIGRQGALNYGYTF. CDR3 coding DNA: TGTGCCAGTATTGGGAGACAGGGGGCTCTTAACTATGGCTACACCTTC.

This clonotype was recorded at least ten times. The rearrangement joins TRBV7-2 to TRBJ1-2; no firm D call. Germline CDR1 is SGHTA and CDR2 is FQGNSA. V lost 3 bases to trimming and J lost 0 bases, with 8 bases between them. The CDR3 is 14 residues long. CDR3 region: CASSLSGSNYGYTF. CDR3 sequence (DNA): TGTGCCAGCAGCTTGTCTGGGTCTAACTATGGCTACACCTTC.

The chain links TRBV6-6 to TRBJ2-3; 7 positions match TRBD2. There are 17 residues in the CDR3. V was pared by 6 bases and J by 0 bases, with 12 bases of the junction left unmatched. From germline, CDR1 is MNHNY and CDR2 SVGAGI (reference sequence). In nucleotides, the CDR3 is TGTGCCAGCAGATCGTCCTGGGCTAGCGGTAGCACAGATACGCAGTATTTT. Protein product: CASRSSWASGSTDTQYF.

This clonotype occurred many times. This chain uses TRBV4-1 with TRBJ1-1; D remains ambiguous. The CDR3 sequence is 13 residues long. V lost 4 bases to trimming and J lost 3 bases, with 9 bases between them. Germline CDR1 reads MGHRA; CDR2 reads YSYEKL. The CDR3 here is CASSPRVDTEAFF. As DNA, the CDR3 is TGCGCCAGCAGCCCGCGGGTTGACACTGAAGCTTTCTTT.

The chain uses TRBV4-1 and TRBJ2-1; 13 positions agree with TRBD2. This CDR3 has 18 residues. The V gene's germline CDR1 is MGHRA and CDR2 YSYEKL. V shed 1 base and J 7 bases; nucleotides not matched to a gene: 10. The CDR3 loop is CASSQGGLAGRFDNEQFF. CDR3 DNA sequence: TGCGCCAGCAGCCAAGGGGGACTAGCGGGGCGATTTGATAATGAGCAGTTCTTC.

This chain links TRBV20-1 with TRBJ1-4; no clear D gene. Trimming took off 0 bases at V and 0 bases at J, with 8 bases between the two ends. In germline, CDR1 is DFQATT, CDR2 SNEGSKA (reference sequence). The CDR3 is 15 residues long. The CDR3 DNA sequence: TGCAGTGCTAGAGATCTTTCCGCAACTAATGAAAAACTGTTTTTT. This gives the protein CSARDLSATNEKLFF.

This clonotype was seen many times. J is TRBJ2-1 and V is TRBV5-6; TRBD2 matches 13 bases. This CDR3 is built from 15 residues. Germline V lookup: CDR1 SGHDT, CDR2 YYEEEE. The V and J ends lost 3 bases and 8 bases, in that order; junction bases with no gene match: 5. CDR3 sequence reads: CASSSVLAGGDEQFF. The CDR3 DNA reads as TGTGCCAGCAGCTCGGTACTAGCGGGGGGGGATGAGCAGTTCTTC.

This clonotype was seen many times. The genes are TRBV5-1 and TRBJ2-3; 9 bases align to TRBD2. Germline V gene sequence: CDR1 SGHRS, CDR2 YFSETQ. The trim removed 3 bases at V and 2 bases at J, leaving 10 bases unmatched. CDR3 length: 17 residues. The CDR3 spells CASSSFGSGGPTDTQYF. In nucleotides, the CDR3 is TGCGCCAGCAGCTCCTTTGGAAGCGGGGGGCCCACAGATACGCAGTATTTT.

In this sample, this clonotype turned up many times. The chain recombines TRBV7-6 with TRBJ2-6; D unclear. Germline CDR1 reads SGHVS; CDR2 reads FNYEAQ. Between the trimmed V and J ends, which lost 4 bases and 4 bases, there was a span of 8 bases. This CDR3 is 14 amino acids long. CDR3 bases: TGTGCCAGCAGCTCCCAAGAGGGGGCCAACGTCCTGACTTTC. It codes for CASSSQEGANVLTF.

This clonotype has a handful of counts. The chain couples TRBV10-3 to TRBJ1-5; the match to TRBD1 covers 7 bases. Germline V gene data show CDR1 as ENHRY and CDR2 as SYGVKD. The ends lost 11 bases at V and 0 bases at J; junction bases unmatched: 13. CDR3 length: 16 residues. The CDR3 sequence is CAHQPTGRDSNQPQHF. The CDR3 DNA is TGTGCCCATCAACCGACAGGGCGAGATAGCAATCAGCCCCAGCATTTT.

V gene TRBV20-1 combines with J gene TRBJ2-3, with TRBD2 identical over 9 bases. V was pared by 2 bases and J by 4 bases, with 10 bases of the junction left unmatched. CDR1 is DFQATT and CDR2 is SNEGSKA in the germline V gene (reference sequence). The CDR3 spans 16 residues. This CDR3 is CSARRGAGGSADTQYF. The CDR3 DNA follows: TGCAGTGCTAGAAGGGGAGCGGGGGGCAGCGCAGATACGCAGTATTTT.

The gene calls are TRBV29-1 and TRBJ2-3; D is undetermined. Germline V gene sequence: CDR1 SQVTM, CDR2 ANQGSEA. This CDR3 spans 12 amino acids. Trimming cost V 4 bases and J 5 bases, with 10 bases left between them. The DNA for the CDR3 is TGCAGCGTTGGAATAGGGCAAGATACGCAGTATTTT. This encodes CSVGIGQDTQYF.

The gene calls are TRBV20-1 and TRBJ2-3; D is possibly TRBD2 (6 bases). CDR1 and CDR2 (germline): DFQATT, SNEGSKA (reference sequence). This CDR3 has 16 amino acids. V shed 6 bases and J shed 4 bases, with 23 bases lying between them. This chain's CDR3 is CSAGGFWDQSSDTQYF. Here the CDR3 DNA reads TGCAGTGCCGGAGGGTTCTGGGACCAGTCATCAGATACGCAGTATTTT.

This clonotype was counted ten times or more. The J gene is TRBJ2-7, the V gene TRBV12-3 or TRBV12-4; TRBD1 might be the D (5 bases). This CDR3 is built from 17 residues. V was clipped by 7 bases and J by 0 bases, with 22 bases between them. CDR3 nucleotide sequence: TGTGCCAGCAAAATAAATGAGTCGACAGCCAACTCCTACGAGCAGTACTTC. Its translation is CASKINESTANSYEQYF.

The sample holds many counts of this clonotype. CDR3 nucleotides: TGTGCCAGCAGCTTTACAGCGGGGCGCACAGATACGCAGTATTTT. Translated, it gives CASSFTAGRTDTQYF. This chain links TRBV5-6 with TRBJ2-3; 7 bases fit TRBD2. CDR3 size: 15 residues. Trimming cost V 2 bases and J 1 base; bases outside gene matches: 4. Per germline, CDR1 SGHDT and CDR2 YYEEEE.

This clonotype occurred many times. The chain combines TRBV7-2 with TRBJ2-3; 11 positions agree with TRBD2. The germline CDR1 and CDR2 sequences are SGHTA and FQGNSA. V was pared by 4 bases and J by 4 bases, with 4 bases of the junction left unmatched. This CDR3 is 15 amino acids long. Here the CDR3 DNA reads TGTGCCAGCAGCTCTAGCGGGGGGCTGGCAGATACGCAGTATTTT. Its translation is CASSSSGGLADTQYF.

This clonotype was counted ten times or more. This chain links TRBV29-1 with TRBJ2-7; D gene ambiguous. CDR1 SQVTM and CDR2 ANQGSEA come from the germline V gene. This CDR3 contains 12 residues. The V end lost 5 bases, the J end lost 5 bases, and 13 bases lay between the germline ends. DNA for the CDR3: TGCAGCGTTCGAAGGCGGCCCGACGAGCAGTACTTC. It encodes CSVRRRPDEQYF.

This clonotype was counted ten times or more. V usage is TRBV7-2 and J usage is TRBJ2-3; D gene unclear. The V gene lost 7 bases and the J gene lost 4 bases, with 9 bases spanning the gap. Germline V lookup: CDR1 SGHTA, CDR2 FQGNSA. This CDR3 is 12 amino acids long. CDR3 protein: CASTLWSDTQYF. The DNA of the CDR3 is TGTGCCAGCACCCTTTGGTCAGATACGCAGTATTTT.

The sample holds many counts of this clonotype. CDR3 region: CASSQTSGGYNEQFF. The DNA for the CDR3 is TGTGCCAGCAGTCAGACTAGCGGGGGATACAATGAGCAGTTCTTC. The rearrangement links TRBV12-3 or TRBV12-4 to TRBJ2-1; 12 nucleotides agree with TRBD2. Trimming cost V 5 bases and J 4 bases; bases outside gene matches: 3. The CDR3 is 15 residues long.

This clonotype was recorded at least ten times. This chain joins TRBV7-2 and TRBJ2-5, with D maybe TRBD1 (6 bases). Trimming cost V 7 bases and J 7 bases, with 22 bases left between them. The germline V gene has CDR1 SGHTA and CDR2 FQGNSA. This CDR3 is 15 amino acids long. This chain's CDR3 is CASIVTGISGVTQYF. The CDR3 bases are TGTGCCAGCATTGTTACAGGGATCTCTGGGGTGACCCAGTACTTC.